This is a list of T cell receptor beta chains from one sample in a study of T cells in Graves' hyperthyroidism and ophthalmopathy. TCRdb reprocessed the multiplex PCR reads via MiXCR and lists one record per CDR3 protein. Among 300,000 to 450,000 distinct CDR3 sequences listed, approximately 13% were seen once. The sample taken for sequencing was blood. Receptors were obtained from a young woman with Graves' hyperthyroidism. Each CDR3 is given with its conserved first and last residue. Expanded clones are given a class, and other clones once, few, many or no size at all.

CASSVELAGGVEQFF	TRBJ2-1	few	TRBV4-1
CASSFRKARNTIYF	TRBJ1-3	-	TRBV7-9
CSGFGLYGYTF	TRBJ1-2	few	TRBV29-1
CASISGGSGNTIYF	TRBJ1-3	-	TRBV10-2
CASSLALGTGGLEQFF	TRBJ2-1	-	TRBV5-8
CASSEGGRRSYEQYF	TRBJ2-7	-	TRBV6-1
CASSEGLAGVISTDTQYF	TRBJ2-3	once	TRBV2
CSAIRGVRTDTQYF	TRBJ2-3	many	TRBV20-1
CASSYSTNSYNEQFF	TRBJ2-1	many	TRBV6-2/TRBV6-3
CASSPSSGISTDTQYF	TRBJ2-3	-	TRBV5-8
CSASSRDRDYQPQHF	TRBJ1-5	many	TRBV20-1
CASSVGQRGGLGGTDTQYF	TRBJ2-3	-	TRBV9
CASSLMGTSNQPQHF	TRBJ1-5	many	TRBV27
CASTKFGPTTEAFF	TRBJ1-1	-	TRBV6-1
CASSLTVNEQYF	TRBJ2-7	-	TRBV12-3/TRBV12-4
CSSDPQSTDTQYF	TRBJ2-3	-	TRBV29-1
CATAEGPSTTSYGYTF	TRBJ1-2	few	TRBV5-1
CAIQEGEWVTGELFF	TRBJ2-2	few	TRBV6-1
CASSISGNEKLFF	TRBJ1-4	many	TRBV7-9
CSARDLGLGYYEQYF	TRBJ2-7	-	TRBV20-1
CSASPGLGADTQYF	TRBJ2-3	many	TRBV20-1
CASSYPGAQQGATEAFF	TRBJ1-1	few	TRBV7-9
CASSVGSETQYF	TRBJ2-5	many	TRBV9
CASSLSLDGYEQYF	TRBJ2-7	many	TRBV27
CASSQYSELVQAQYF	TRBJ2-5	-	TRBV4-2
CASSLNAGELFF	TRBJ2-2	many	TRBV7-3
CASSPQEGGPYEQYF	TRBJ2-7	many	TRBV7-9
CATSRLDRDTGELFF	TRBJ2-2	-	TRBV15
CASSLAGWGGQKANYGYTF	TRBJ1-2	few	TRBV5-1
CASSAGTSGRTYEQYF	TRBJ2-7	many	TRBV7-9
CASSYNAIAGSGAGNTIYF	TRBJ1-3	-	TRBV6-2/TRBV6-3
CATSRDSPGSGNTIYF	TRBJ1-3	-	TRBV15
CASRWTQGRTQYF	TRBJ2-5	many	TRBV12-3/TRBV12-4
CASSYPGPQKHEQFF	TRBJ2-1	many	TRBV6-1
CASSADALGNTEAFF	TRBJ1-1	many	TRBV28
CASSEALKLFF	TRBJ1-4	many	TRBV2
CASSLHGGSGANVLTF	TRBJ2-6	many	TRBV28
CASSQVSGRLKAYNEQFF	TRBJ2-1	-	TRBV4-2
CASSFFGRANTEAFF	TRBJ1-1	many	TRBV12-3/TRBV12-4
CSAREGHGNTEAFF	TRBJ1-1	many	TRBV20-1
CASSFQRIRGSRDTEAFF	TRBJ1-1	many	TRBV7-9
CAVQGTWANVLTF	TRBJ2-6	many	TRBV6-2/TRBV6-3
CASSLGLAGAQYF	TRBJ2-5	many	TRBV12-3/TRBV12-4
CATSAGAANFYEQYF	TRBJ2-7	-	TRBV24-1
CASSPVVGTEYEQYF	TRBJ2-7	many	TRBV18
CASSRTSGGELFF	TRBJ2-2	many	TRBV11-3
CASSLGLAFDEQFF	TRBJ2-1	-	TRBV6-1
CASSLDGTGELFF	TRBJ2-2	many	TRBV11-2
CSVGGRTTYEQYF	TRBJ2-7	many	TRBV29-1
CASSELVRRGAFF	TRBJ1-1	-	TRBV6-1
CASSPRDRGIGELFF	TRBJ2-2	many	TRBV7-9
CASSVGQGNTIYF	TRBJ1-3	-	TRBV9
CASTLRTAPGDEQYF	TRBJ2-7	many	TRBV13
CSASRSGGAYNEQFF	TRBJ2-1	few	TRBV20-1
CASSQRWRGETQYF	TRBJ2-5	few	TRBV4-1
CASSWTGLAGEISEQFF	TRBJ2-1	many	TRBV7-8
CASSDRGRAYGYTF	TRBJ1-2	many	TRBV28